This T cell receptor beta chain appears in the sequencing data of a study of blood T cell repertoires in COVID-19. Study-wide background: Spain, Italy and the United States supplied samples that represented acute and convalescent COVID-19. T cells, B-cell-depleted T cells, or PBMCs provided the cDNA or gDNA that served as material.

As processed by the authors: Reference gene primer amplification gave estimated nucleated cell counts. Method: immunoSEQ multiplex PCR; TCRdb's copy keeps in-frame clones and lacks some. That table supplies the V and J calls and clone size; D and trimming were determined from the DNA. The sample has 130,000 or so clones, 75% to 90% seen once. The CDR3 sequence is 16 residues long. V dropped 0 bases and J dropped 8; count of bases not matched to a gene: 7. CDR1 and CDR2 from the germline V gene are SGHAT and FQNNGV. Material for sequencing was peripheral blood. The origin of this receptor is a man aged 70 or older with active or convalescent COVID-19. V gene TRBV11-2 combines with J gene TRBJ2-1; 10 bases line up with TRBD2. The CDR3 is CASSLDRVAGGYEQFF. CDR3 DNA: TGTGCCAGCAGCTTAGATCGCGTAGCGGGAGGATATGAGCAGTTCTTC. Using reference TRBV11-2 and TRBJ2-1 for the parts outside the CDR3, the full variable domain is EAGVAQSPRYKIIEKRQSVAFWCNPISGHATLYWYQQILGQGPKLLIQFQNNGVVDDSQLPKDRFSAERLKGVDSTLKIQPAKLEDSAVYLCASSLDRVAGGYEQFFGPGTRLTVL.